This TCR beta chain was observed in a study of blood T cell repertoires in COVID-19. The wider study: Both acute and convalescent COVID-19 samples were obtained from the United States, Italy and Spain. PBMCs, B-cell-depleted T cells, or T cells were the source of the cDNA or gDNA that made up the material.

Under the authors' procedure: Estimates of nucleated cell counts were drawn from the amplification of reference gene primers. TCRdb keeps only in-frame clones here, not all; method: immunoSEQ multiplex PCR. The DNA was the basis for D and trimming; V, J and clone size are from that table. The repertoire has 150,000 to 200,000 clones, more than 75% of them found once; the top ten carry approximately 9%. In regard to this clone: One junction end disagrees with the germline gene, perhaps due to a read error.

The V gene's germline CDR1 is SGHKS and CDR2 YYEKEE (reference sequence). The CDR3 is 15 amino acids. The chain combines TRBV5-5 with TRBJ2-3, with D maybe TRBD2 (6 bases). The TCR was taken from a woman aged 45-59 years with active or convalescent COVID-19. The sequencing input was peripheral blood. The CDR3 sequence: CASTLPRGSTDTQYF. CDR3 sequence (DNA): TGTGCCAGCACCTTGCCCCGGGGGAGCACAGATACGCAGTATTTT.